A single sample is the source of the 29 T cell receptor beta chains below, sequenced in a study of CD8 T cells in ankylosing spondylitis. No cognate antigen is known for these TCRs. Using its own MiXCR run on the 5' RACE reads, TCRdb lists one record per CDR3 protein. The sample holds about 220,000 distinct CDR3 sequences, around 19% seen once. Study-wide results and limits: Blood of patients with ankylosing spondylitis appeared to be characterized by a TCR beta motif of about 8 highly homologous variants.

The source material was blood, either unsorted or a sorted T cell fraction (not recorded which). The receptors were sampled from a male donor with ankylosing spondylitis.

V usage is TRBV5-1 and J usage is TRBJ2-5, with 15 bases identical to TRBD2. Germline CDR1 SGHRS, CDR2 YFSETQ. This CDR3 has 18 amino acids. Germline trimming cut 1 base from V and 5 bases from J; bases unmatched to any gene: 9. CDR3 DNA sequence: TGCGCCAGCAGCTTGATAGGGACTAGCGGGGGGCAAGTGGAGACCCAGTACTTC. Protein sequence: CASSLIGTSGGQVETQYF.

CDR3 nucleotide sequence: TGTGCCAGCAGCCAAGATTATCCAGGGGGGTACTCTGGAAACACCATATATTTT. Its protein product is CASSQDYPGGYSGNTIYF. V usage is TRBV4-2 and J usage is TRBJ1-3; TRBD1 aligns across 7 bases. This CDR3 has 18 residues. Trimming removed 0 bases from V and 0 bases from J; junction bases left unmatched: 8. Per the germline V gene, CDR1 is LGHNA and CDR2 is YNFKEQ.

The chain links TRBV12-3 or TRBV12-4 to TRBJ1-2; 10 nucleotides align to TRBD1. This CDR3 comprises 13 residues. J lost 6 bases, V lost 7 bases, and 5 bases had no gene match. The CDR3 DNA follows: TGTGCCAGCACCAGACAGGGGGCCGATGGCTACACCTTC. The encoded protein is CASTRQGADGYTF.

This clonotype came up once. This chain uses TRBV2 with TRBJ2-1; D possibly uses TRBD1 or TRBD2 (5 bases each). Germline CDR1 is SNHLY and CDR2 is FYNNEI. Trimming removed 6 bases from V and 6 bases from J, with 12 bases in between. CDR3 size: 13 residues. CDR3 sequence reads: CASRDGTSNEQFF. CDR3 coding DNA: TGTGCCAGCAGAGATGGGACCTCCAATGAGCAGTTCTTC.

The CDR3 DNA reads as TGTGCCACCAGCAGAGATCTATTAGGCGGGGACGACTCCTACAATGAGCAGTTCTTC. Amino acids: CATSRDLLGGDDSYNEQFF. V usage is TRBV15 and J usage is TRBJ2-1; D might be TRBD2 (6 bases). V was cut by 0 bases and J by 0 bases, with 18 bases left in between. This CDR3 region has 19 residues. The germline gives CDR1 LNHNV, CDR2 YYDKDF (reference sequence).

The rearrangement uses TRBV7-8 and TRBJ2-3, with D perhaps assigned TRBD1 or TRBD2 (5 bases each). Germline assignment: CDR1 SGHVS and CDR2 FQNEAQ. V lost 4 bases, J lost 4 bases, and 15 bases lay in between. The CDR3 contains 15 residues. The CDR3: CASSSRPRGPDTQYF. DNA of the CDR3: TGTGCCAGCAGCTCCAGGCCTCGGGGCCCAGATACGCAGTATTTT.

The chain combines TRBV11-2 with TRBJ2-5; the match to TRBD1 covers 8 bases. The germline gives CDR1 SGHAT, CDR2 FQNNGV. V was pared by 5 bases and J by 1 base, with 6 bases of the junction left unmatched. The length of the CDR3 is 15 residues. CDR3 loop: CASSPGTGGQETQYF. In DNA, the CDR3 is TGTGCCAGCAGCCCCGGGACAGGTGGCCAAGAGACCCAGTACTTC.

This clonotype was found a few times. The V and J genes are TRBV7-2 and TRBJ2-4; D call uncertain. V shed 5 bases and J shed 7 bases, with 18 bases lying between them. Germline V lookup: CDR1 SGHTA, CDR2 FQGNSA. The CDR3 totals 15 residues. CDR3 loop: CASSPLPFGANIQYF. CDR3 nucleotides: TGTGCCAGCAGCCCCCTTCCCTTTGGTGCGAACATTCAGTACTTC.

The rearrangement joins TRBV12-3 or TRBV12-4 to TRBJ1-3; D is unclear. The V end was cut by 0 bases, the J end by 0 bases, with 9 bases between. The CDR3 consists of 16 residues. In DNA form, the CDR3 reads TGTGCCAGCAGTTTAGCGGGCCTTAACTCTGGAAACACCATATATTTT. Translation gives CASSLAGLNSGNTIYF.

This clonotype was seen ten or more times. The genes are TRBV27 and TRBJ2-5; 8 positions agree with TRBD2. The CDR3 contains 17 residues. From germline, CDR1 is MNHEY and CDR2 SMNVEV (reference sequence). J was trimmed by 4 bases and V by 6 bases; bases with no gene match: 16. CDR3 coding DNA: TGTGCCAGCAGCCCCGATCAAGCGGGACTAGTTGGAGAGACCCAGTACTTC. It yields the protein CASSPDQAGLVGETQYF.

This clonotype was counted a few times. V gene TRBV7-9 combines with J gene TRBJ2-1; 7 bases fit TRBD2. This CDR3 spans 13 amino acids. After removal of 5 bases from V and 4 bases from J, the junction contained 2 bases not matched to a gene. Germline lookup yields CDR1 SEHNR and CDR2 FQNEAQ (reference sequence). This CDR3 is CASSGGGYNEQFF. The CDR3 DNA reads TGTGCCAGCAGCGGGGGGGGTTACAATGAGCAGTTCTTC.

This chain connects TRBV9 to TRBJ2-7, with 11 nucleotides matching TRBD2. Germline-derived CDR1 and CDR2 are SGDLS and YYNGEE. Trimming took 3 bases from V and 0 from J; bases not matched to a gene: 5. The CDR3 has 16 residues. The CDR3 is CASSAGLAESSYEQYF. The CDR3 coding sequence is TGTGCCAGCAGCGCGGGACTAGCGGAGAGCTCCTACGAGCAGTACTTC.

The V gene is TRBV29-1, the J gene TRBJ2-3; 7 positions agree with TRBD2. CDR1 SQVTM and CDR2 ANQGSEA come from the germline V gene. With 4 bases clipped from V and 5 bases from J, the junction kept 9 bases outside the gene matches. The CDR3 is 14 residues long. CDR3 loop: CSVVGAGEVDTQYF. The DNA of the CDR3 is TGCAGCGTTGTAGGTGCGGGAGAGGTAGATACGCAGTATTTT.

V is TRBV7-8 and J is TRBJ1-1; TRBD1 matches 9 bases. Germline lookup yields CDR1 SGHVS and CDR2 FQNEAQ. The CDR3 is 15 residues long. Unmatched junction bases numbered 8, after V lost 5 bases and J lost 4 bases. CDR3 loop: CASSAGTGSSTEAFF. DNA for the CDR3: TGTGCCAGCAGCGCCGGGACAGGGTCTAGCACTGAAGCTTTCTTT.

Only a few counts were recorded for this clonotype. The chain has TRBV20-1 and TRBJ2-2; 9 bases fit TRBD1. The J segment lost 8 bases and the V segment lost 0 bases, leaving 10 bases of the junction unmatched. Looked up from germline, CDR1 is DFQATT and CDR2 is SNEGSKA (reference sequence). The CDR3 is 16 amino acids. CDR3 region: CSARETGTGLTGELFF. The CDR3, as DNA: TGCAGTGCTAGAGAGACCGGGACAGGGTTGACGGGGGAGCTGTTTTTT.

This clonotype appeared a few times. V is TRBV11-2 and J is TRBJ2-7; D is uncertain. This CDR3 contains 12 residues. The V gene lost 4 bases and the J gene lost 6 bases, with 10 bases spanning the gap. Per the germline V gene, CDR1 is SGHAT and CDR2 is FQNNGV. In nucleotides, the CDR3 is TGTGCCAGCAGCTCCCGTCGAGTCGAGCAGTACTTC. This gives the protein CASSSRRVEQYF.

This clonotype was recorded many times. The chain has TRBV20-1 and TRBJ2-7; D not certain. In germline, CDR1 is DFQATT, CDR2 SNEGSKA (reference sequence). V lost 4 bases to trimming and J lost 2 bases, with 12 bases between them. The CDR3 has 13 residues. CDR3 DNA sequence: TGCAGTGCTATATTTGGCTCCGCCTACGAGCAGTACTTC. This codes for CSAIFGSAYEQYF.

The J gene is TRBJ2-1, the V gene TRBV23-1, with a tentative D call TRBD2 (5 bases). TRBV23-1 counts as an open reading frame of uncertain function. This CDR3 has 15 amino acids. Deletions cut 2 bases from V and 4 bases from J, with 12 bases between. The CDR3 is CASSQGSISYNEQFF. The CDR3 DNA follows: TGCGCCAGCAGTCAAGGGAGTATATCGTACAATGAGCAGTTCTTC.

This clonotype has a single count. This sequence joins TRBV7-2 and TRBJ2-1; TRBD2 might be the D (6 bases). V shed 2 bases and J shed 6 bases, with 14 bases lying between them. Germline lookup yields CDR1 SGHTA and CDR2 FQGNSA. The CDR3 loop spans 15 amino acids. The CDR3 sequence is CASSLLGEEGNEQFF. The CDR3 region has the DNA TGTGCCAGCAGCTTATTGGGCGAGGAGGGCAATGAGCAGTTCTTC.

The chain uses TRBV7-6 and TRBJ2-7; the match to TRBD2 covers 8 bases. J was trimmed by 0 bases and V by 5 bases; bases with no gene match: 3. CDR1 SGHVS and CDR2 FNYEAQ come from the germline V gene. CDR3 length: 14 residues. CDR3: CASSEGTSSYEQYF. The DNA of the CDR3 is TGTGCCAGCAGCGAGGGGACTAGCTCCTACGAGCAGTACTTC.

This chain links TRBV16 with TRBJ1-1; tentative D call: TRBD1 (5 bases). The CDR3 extends over 15 amino acids. CDR1 and CDR2 from the germline V gene are KGHSY and FQNENV. V gave up 2 bases and J gave up 0 bases, with 10 bases separating them. The CDR3: CASSQGAPMNTEAFF. CDR3 DNA sequence: TGTGCCAGCAGCCAAGGGGCACCCATGAACACTGAAGCTTTCTTT.

This clonotype appeared a few times. This chain connects TRBV7-9 to TRBJ1-2; the D is unclear. Germline V CDR1 and CDR2: SEHNR, FQNEAQ (reference sequence). V dropped 3 bases and J dropped 3 bases, with 11 bases sitting between them. This CDR3 region has 14 residues. For the CDR3, the DNA is TGTGCCAGCAGCTTTGCGGCGGCCGACTATGGCTACACCTTC. Its protein is CASSFAAADYGYTF.

This clonotype was counted a few times. This chain connects TRBV12-3 or TRBV12-4 to TRBJ2-2; 9 positions match TRBD2. V trimming: 2 bases; J trimming: 4 bases; junction bases outside the gene matches: 5. This CDR3 has 16 amino acids. The CDR3 is CASSLFAGGVTGELFF. Here the CDR3 DNA reads TGTGCCAGCAGTTTATTCGCGGGAGGGGTCACCGGGGAGCTGTTTTTT.

In its sample, this clonotype was seen once. V and J are TRBV7-9 and TRBJ2-5; 14 nucleotides align to TRBD2. Germline V gene sequence: CDR1 SEHNR, CDR2 FQNEAQ (reference sequence). The CDR3 sequence is 17 residues long. J lost 1 base, V lost 4 bases, and 5 bases had no gene match. CDR3 sequence reads: CASSSGLAGAAQETQYF. CDR3 coding DNA: TGTGCCAGCAGCTCGGGACTAGCGGGAGCTGCCCAAGAGACCCAGTACTTC.

The chain carries TRBV28 and TRBJ2-7, with D possibly matching TRBD2 (5 bases). V lost 3 bases to trimming and J lost 1 base, with 16 bases between them. Germline V gene lookup returns CDR1 MDHEN and CDR2 SYDVKM. This CDR3 spans 16 amino acids. The CDR3 coding sequence is TGTGCCAGCAGTTTCCCCCTGGGGAGCCCGTCCTACGAGCAGTACTTC. This encodes CASSFPLGSPSYEQYF. The entire variable domain, with the rest obtained from reference TRBV28 and TRBJ2-7, is as follows: DVKVTQSSRYLVKRTGEKVFLECVQDMDHENMFWYRQDPGLGLRLIYFSYDVKMKEKGDIPEGYSVSREKKERFSLILESASTNQTSMYLCASSFPLGSPSYEQYFGPGTRLTVT.

This chain links TRBV30 with TRBJ2-1, with 8 bases lining up with TRBD2. The CDR3 consists of 15 residues. The V gene end was trimmed by 1 base and the J gene end by 4 bases; junction bases not matched to a gene: 6. CDR1 is GTSNPN, CDR2 SVGIG, per germline (reference sequence). CDR3 sequence: CAWSDIAGLYNEQFF. In DNA form, the CDR3 reads TGTGCCTGGAGTGACATAGCGGGGTTGTACAATGAGCAGTTCTTC.

V usage is TRBV19 and J usage is TRBJ2-3, with D unclear. Per germline, CDR1 LNHDA and CDR2 SQIVND (reference sequence). The CDR3 consists of 17 residues. The V and J ends lost 5 bases and 0 bases respectively, with 18 bases between them. The CDR3 DNA reads as TGTGCCAGTAGTTCGACCCCCACGGGTTCTAGCACAGATACGCAGTATTTT. Its protein is CASSSTPTGSSTDTQYF.

This clonotype was counted a few times. The chain is built from TRBV6-4 and TRBJ2-3; 8 positions match TRBD2. There are 16 residues in the CDR3. The V and J ends lost 1 base and 0 bases, in that order; junction bases with no gene match: 3. Germline assignment: CDR1 MRHNA and CDR2 SNTAGT. CDR3 loop: CASSDFAGGSTDTQYF. The CDR3 DNA sequence: TGTGCCAGCAGTGACTTTGCGGGGGGTAGCACAGATACGCAGTATTTT.

Of note for this clonotype: The junction departs from germline at one end; a sequencing error may be responsible. This chain joins TRBV12-3 or TRBV12-4 and TRBJ2-5; D not resolved. The length of the CDR3 is 13 residues. The CDR3 region is CASSLDYQETQYF. The CDR3 DNA reads TGTGCCAGCAGTTTAGACTACCAGGAGACCCAGTACTTC.